This note documents a single T cell receptor (beta chain) sequence. It lacks a known antigen. The data were taken from a study of T cells expressing NK-cell markers (dated by TCRdb to about 2020). Turning to the overall study: In sorted CD3+CD56+NKG2C+, CD3+CD56+NKG2C- and CD3+CD56-NKG2C+ T-cell subsets from several donors, TCR beta-chain repertoires were profiled. Seven of the eight sequenced donors were HCMV-seropositive and one was HCMV-seronegative. All eight donors whose samples were sequenced were randomly selected healthy volunteers, three of them men and five women. Illumina HiSeq 2000/2500, MiSeq or NextSeq was used to sequence libraries as 2 x 150 bp reads. Broader findings and caveats from the paper: For six donors, the dominant CD3+CD56+NKG2C+ clonotypes were among the top 10 CD8+ clonotypes and accounted for roughly 1.0-8% of CD8+ T cells. Those dominant clonotypes were again the most abundant among CD3+CD56-NKG2C+ cells in a few donors, at about 25-65%. It remained unclear whether the expanded NKG2C-expressing T cell clones were specific for HCMV antigens.

HCMV-specific IgG was detected in serum with a commercial ELISA kit to determine HCMV serostatus. Peripheral blood mononuclear cells were isolated from blood by Ficoll density gradient centrifugation. Sequencing relied on an Illumina HiSeq 2000. TCR beta cDNA libraries were made by 5'RACE template switching that added a universal primer site and unique molecular identifiers. cDNA synthesis was primed from the TCR beta constant segment and was followed by two successive PCR amplification steps. In the source study's methods: MIGEC was used to demultiplex reads and group reads by UMI, and MiTCR was used to assemble and quantify clonotypes. To exclude erroneous sequences, any TCR cDNA sequence not supported by at least two reads was discarded. Downstream repertoire analysis used the tcR package, and clonotypes were matched across fractions by CDR3 nucleotide sequence plus V segment. VDJmatch was used to annotate antigen specificity against VDJdb, with one amino acid substitution in CDR3 allowed. TCRdb reprocessed the raw reads; every CDR3 protein sequence is a single record, and DNA is not supplied. TCRdb, not the authors, supplied the V and J calls. The sample's records list about 550,000 distinct CDR3 sequences. The top ten clones comprise 3% to 4.5% of the sample.

Sequenced: blood T cells: a sorted CD56 or NKG2C T cell subset, CD4+ or CD8+ T cells, or bulk PBMC T cells (not recorded which). This clonotype was sampled from a man aged 18 to 29 in good health. Donor details come from another sample of the same person, matched by shared clones.

CDR3 sequence: CASCLAVGSNEQFF. Recombination connected TRBV2 to TRBJ2-1; TCRdb's D gene call, TRBD2, goes unchecked for lack of DNA. The CDR1 and CDR2 encoded by the germline V gene are SNHLY and FYNNEI. The CDR3 has 14 amino acids, counting the end cysteine and phenylalanine. The record lacks a DNA sequence.